These 8 T cell receptor beta chains came from one sample sequenced in a study of regulatory T cells in long-lasting Graves disease. For TCR beta, libraries came from iRepertoire HTBI primers and Arm-PCR of CDR3 regions. TCRdb recomputed calls from the multiplex PCR reads with MiXCR, one row per CDR3 protein. The sample has approximately 460,000 distinct CDR3 sequences; 15% to 20% are singletons. Specified time point: newly diagnosed GD, antithyroid drugs for less than 3 months. The TCR library used RNA extracted from PBMCs. The data were also submitted as part of a second study, on T cells in Graves' hyperthyroidism and ophthalmopathy.

The sample consisted of peripheral blood mononuclear cells (PBMCs), taken at new diagnosis, from a patient treated with antithyroid drugs. These receptors were collected from a woman in her 30s with Graves disease.

This clonotype was detected ten times or more. The chain carries TRBV7-2 and TRBJ2-7, with TRBD2 matching 9 bases. The CDR3 length is 16 residues. Germline values: CDR1 SGHTA, CDR2 FQGNSA. J was trimmed by 2 bases and V by 1 base; bases with no gene match: 6. CDR3 amino acids: CASSLVGGRAPYEQYF. CDR3 DNA: TGTGCCAGCAGCTTAGTAGGCGGGAGGGCCCCCTACGAGCAGTACTTC. Using reference TRBV7-2 and TRBJ2-7 for the parts outside the CDR3, the full variable domain is GAGVSQSPSNKVTEKGKDVELRCDPISGHTALYWYRQSLGQGLEFLIYFQGNSAPDKSGLPSDRFSAERTGGSVSTLTIQRTQQEDSAVYLCASSLVGGRAPYEQYFGPGTRLTVT.

The V call is TRBV27, the J call TRBJ2-1; 8 bases are shared with TRBD2. V trimming: 10 bases; J trimming: 6 bases; junction bases outside the gene matches: 8. Germline CDR1 MNHEY, CDR2 SMNVEV (reference sequence). The CDR3 sequence is 13 residues long. The CDR3: CAIGRAGLNEQFF. CDR3 in DNA: TGTGCCATCGGGAGGGCCGGTCTCAATGAGCAGTTCTTC.

The chain couples TRBV7-9 to TRBJ1-3, with TRBD1 as a possible D gene (6 bases). The CDR3 length is 15 residues. Germline V gene lookup returns CDR1 SEHNR and CDR2 FQNEAQ (reference sequence). Deletions cut 2 bases from V and 2 bases from J, with 10 bases between. CDR3 loop: CASSLPGQAGNTIYF. For the CDR3, the DNA is TGTGCCAGCAGCTTACCGGGACAAGCTGGAAACACCATATATTTT. Complete variable domain (other parts from reference TRBV7-9 and TRBJ1-3): DTGVSQNPRHKITKRGQNVTFRCDPISEHNRLYWYRQTLGQGPEFLTYFQNEAQLEKSRLLSDRFSAERPKGSFSTLEIQRTEQGDSAMYLCASSLPGQAGNTIYFGEGSWLTVV.

The rearrangement uses TRBV6-5 and TRBJ1-3; TRBD1 matches 7 bases. V shed 4 bases and J 4 bases; nucleotides not matched to a gene: 4. The CDR3 runs 14 residues. The germline gives CDR1 MNHEY, CDR2 SVGAGI. The CDR3 DNA reads TGTGCCAGCAGTTTTACGGGACAGGGAAACACCATATATTTT. Translated: CASSFTGQGNTIYF.

This chain joins TRBV5-1 and TRBJ2-6; D perhaps matches TRBD1 (6 bases). V lost 3 bases to trimming and J lost 0 bases, with 13 bases between them. From germline, CDR1 is SGHRS and CDR2 YFSETQ. This CDR3 contains 17 residues. CDR3 bases: TGCGCCAGCAGCTCGACAGGATCCAGCTCTGGGGCCAACGTCCTGACTTTC. Encoded protein: CASSSTGSSSGANVLTF.

As regards this clonotype: A much bigger clone sits one base away, suggesting this may be a read error. The chain combines TRBV5-1 with TRBJ2-3; D possibly corresponds to TRBD2 (5 bases). The CDR3 spans 15 residues. The germline V gene has CDR1 SGHRS and CDR2 YFSETQ. The CDR3 sequence is CASSPDGIPADKQYF. The CDR3 coding sequence is TGCGCCAGCAGCCCCGACGGGATCCCCGCAGATAAGCAGTATTTT.

This clonotype has ten or more counts. The rearrangement uses TRBV28 and TRBJ1-2; D gene uncertain. CDR1 MDHEN and CDR2 SYDVKM come from the germline V gene. The CDR3 has 15 amino acids. V dropped 5 bases and J dropped 4 bases, with 17 bases sitting between them. CDR3 nucleotide sequence: TGTGCCAGCAGTGATCGGATAACAGATTCCTATGGCTACACCTTC. It yields the protein CASSDRITDSYGYTF.

This clonotype has a count of ten or more. This chain links TRBV7-6 with TRBJ2-5, with D tentatively TRBD2 (5 bases). The germline gives CDR1 SGHVS, CDR2 FNYEAQ. V was pared by 5 bases and J by 4 bases, with 17 bases between. This CDR3 has 15 amino acids. The CDR3 is CASSLARGRRETQYF. In DNA, the CDR3 is TGTGCCAGCAGCCTCGCCCGGGGAAGGAGAGAGACCCAGTACTTC.